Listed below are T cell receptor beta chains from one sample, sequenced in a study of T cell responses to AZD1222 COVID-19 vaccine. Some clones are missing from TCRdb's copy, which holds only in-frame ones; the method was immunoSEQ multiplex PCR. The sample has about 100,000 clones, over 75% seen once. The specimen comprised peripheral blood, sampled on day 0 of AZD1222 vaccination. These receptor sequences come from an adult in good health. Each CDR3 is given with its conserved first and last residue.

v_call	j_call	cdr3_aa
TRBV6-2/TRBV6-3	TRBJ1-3	CASSWVTGNTIYF
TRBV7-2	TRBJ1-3	CASSLQPGNTIYF
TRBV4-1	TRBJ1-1	CASSPGTGIMNTEAFF
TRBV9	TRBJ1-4	CASSVDGRMGEKLFF
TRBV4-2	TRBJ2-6	CASSQGMGTGANVLTF
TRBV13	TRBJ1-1	CASSSGTGARGTEAFF
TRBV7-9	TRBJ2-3	CASSLGDYLSTDTQYF
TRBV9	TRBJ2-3	CASSDFTDTQYF
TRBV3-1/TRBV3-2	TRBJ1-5	CASSHGQGQPQHF
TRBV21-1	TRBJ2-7	CASSNRVISYEQYF
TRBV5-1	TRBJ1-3	CASSQGQVFSGNTIYF
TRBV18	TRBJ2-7	CASSPPGFALYEQYF
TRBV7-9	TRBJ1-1	CASSLMGSEAFF
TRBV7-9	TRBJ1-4	CASSPGGVATNEKLFF
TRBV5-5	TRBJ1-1	CASSSTGDEAFF
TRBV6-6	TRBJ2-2	CASSYGSGGFTGELFF
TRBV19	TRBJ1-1	CASSISGGTNTEAFF
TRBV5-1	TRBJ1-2	CASSSAGGNYGYTF
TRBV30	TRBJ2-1	CAWFRTSGPFF
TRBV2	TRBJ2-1	CASSVGQGAHNEQFF
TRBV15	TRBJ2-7	CATSREGVSYEQYF
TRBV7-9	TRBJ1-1	CASSLAGPPPAFF
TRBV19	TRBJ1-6	CASSIKDRGNSPLHF
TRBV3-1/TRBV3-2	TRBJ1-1	CASSQDWDSTEAFF
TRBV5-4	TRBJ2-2	CASSLAGQGGGELFF
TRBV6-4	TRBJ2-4	CASSEGTGAHIQYF
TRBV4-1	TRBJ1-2	CASSQEVQSNYGYTF
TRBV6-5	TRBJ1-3	CASSYSGGAGNTIYF
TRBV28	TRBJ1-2	CASLQGVSYGYTF
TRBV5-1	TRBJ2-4	CASSIVQGAGNIQYF
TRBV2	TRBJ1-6	CASYRGGGNSPLHF
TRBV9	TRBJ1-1	CASSVATYGAEAFF
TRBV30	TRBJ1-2	CAWSETGNYGYTF
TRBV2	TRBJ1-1	CASSEQRGHTEAFF
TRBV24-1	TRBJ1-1	CATSDPGRLEAFF
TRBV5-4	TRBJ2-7	CASSLEAELEQYF
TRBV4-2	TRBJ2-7	CASSQGTPLSYEQYF
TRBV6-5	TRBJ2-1	CASSSSADSSYNEQFF
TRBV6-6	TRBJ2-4	CASTPPGVNIQYF
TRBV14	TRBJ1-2	CASSQGEGNYGYTF
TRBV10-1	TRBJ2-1	CASSERTSGGEFF
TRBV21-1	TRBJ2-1	CASSNLPDLADYNEQFF
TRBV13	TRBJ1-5	CASSFGTDNQPQHF
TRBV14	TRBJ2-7	CASSQGRVRSYEQYF
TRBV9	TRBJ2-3	CASSPYLTDTQYF
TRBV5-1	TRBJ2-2	CASSWTSGGAGELFF
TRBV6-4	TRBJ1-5	CASSRTDNQPQHF